This TCR beta chain is from a study of blood T cells in healthy people across ages. Study-wide points: Unsorted PBMCs blocked a conclusive comparison of naive and antigen-experienced cells. A roughly linear fall in TCR beta diversity per million T cells was seen with increasing age.

Isolation recovered at least 7 million PBMCs from every sample. This clonotype was found a few times. Its antigen is as yet unknown. Alongside a J-beta primer mix, a sample-barcoded 5' primer served in a second PCR lasting about 7 to 11 cycles. The yield of each sample was at least 2.5 million CDR3-containing paired-end reads. TCRdb reprocessed the 5' RACE reads via MiXCR and lists one record per CDR3 protein. The sample holds 920,000 or so distinct CDR3 sequences, under 55% seen once. V dropped 3 bases and J dropped 5; count of bases not matched to a gene: 4. The CDR3 runs 14 residues. The chain recombines TRBV12-3 or TRBV12-4 with TRBJ2-3; 8 nucleotides line up with TRBD2. The source material was blood. This sequence was found in a woman between 55 and 75 years old in good health. CDR3 sequence: CASSFDGGEDTQYF. The CDR3 DNA reads TGTGCCAGCAGTTTTGACGGGGGGGAAGATACGCAGTATTTT.